This TCR beta chain was found in a study of blood T cell repertoires in COVID-19. Looking at the study overall: COVID-19 samples from acute and convalescent phases originated in the United States, Italy and Spain. PBMCs, B-cell-depleted T cells, or T cells provided the cDNA or gDNA that made up the material.

Per the germline V gene, CDR1 is LNHNV and CDR2 is YYDKDF (reference sequence). The CDR3 extends over 15 amino acids. Losses at the gene ends were 5 bases for V and 1 base for J; bases not matched to a gene: 5. Authors' analysis steps: Amplifying reference gene primers gave estimates of nucleated cell counts. The table came from immunoSEQ multiplex PCR; TCRdb's copy has only in-frame clones and leaves some out. That table supplies the V and J calls and clone size; D and trimming were determined from the DNA. The profile shows tens of thousands of clones, approximately 89% of them singletons. This clone was found a few times.

Sample: peripheral blood. This receptor was identified in a woman in her 70s with acute or convalescent COVID-19. The V gene is TRBV15, the J gene TRBJ1-1; 9 nucleotides match TRBD1. CDR3 sequence reads: CATSWPGQGNTEAFF. The DNA of the CDR3 is TGTGCCACCAGCTGGCCGGGACAGGGGAACACTGAAGCTTTCTTT.